One and the same sample provided the 23 T cell receptor beta chains below, sequenced in a study of identical twins listed by TCRdb under 2016. Library preparation employed 5' RACE. Sequencer: Illumina HiSeq 2000. TCRdb reprocessed the public reads (quality trimming at Q25 with fastp, clone calling with MiXCR) and kept in-frame beta chains. For every CDR3 protein sequence, its rows merge into one entry that carries the most common genes and DNA. Recorded for this sample are over 550,000 distinct CDR3 sequences; 7.1% of them occurred a single time. Together, the top ten hold 1.5% to 2% of the sample. In addition, the sample was reused for a study of yellow fever vaccine responses in identical twins.

The sequenced sample consisted of PBMCs. Receptor source: a woman in her late teens or twenties in good health.

This clonotype was detected ten times or more. J is TRBJ2-2 and V is TRBV29-1; TRBD1 aligns across 7 bases. Germline V gene sequence: CDR1 SQVTM, CDR2 ANQGSEA. This CDR3 is 15 amino acids long. J lost 7 bases, V lost 7 bases, and 15 bases had no gene match. CDR3 residues: CSARAPAGGGGELFF. The CDR3 DNA sequence: TGCAGCGCCCGGGCCCCGGCAGGGGGTGGCGGGGAGCTGTTTTTT.

This clonotype was found many times. V usage is TRBV28 and J usage is TRBJ2-1, with 15 nucleotides matching TRBD2. The V segment lost 4 bases and the J segment 6 bases; nucleotides outside the gene matches: 7. The CDR3 is made up of 17 amino acids. Germline values: CDR1 MDHEN, CDR2 SYDVKM. The CDR3 spells CASSSSGLAGGSNEQFF. CDR3 sequence (DNA): TGTGCCAGCAGTTCATCCGGACTAGCGGGAGGGAGCAATGAGCAGTTCTTC.

The chain is built from TRBV20-1 and TRBJ2-5; D may be TRBD2 (6 bases). V was trimmed by 3 bases and J by 5 bases, leaving 19 bases between them. The CDR3 contains 15 residues. Per the germline V gene, CDR1 is DFQATT and CDR2 is SNEGSKA (reference sequence). CDR3 in amino acids: CSASRDFDGKETQYF. CDR3 coding DNA: TGCAGTGCTAGCCGGGACTTCGACGGGAAGGAGACCCAGTACTTC.

In this sample, this clonotype turned up many times. This sequence joins TRBV27 and TRBJ2-4; possibly TRBD1 for D (6 bases). V lost 3 bases to trimming and J lost 8 bases, with 14 bases between them. The CDR3 is made up of 14 amino acids. Germline CDR1 reads MNHEY; CDR2 reads SMNVEV (reference sequence). CDR3 region: CASSFRYRDHIQYF. In DNA, the CDR3 is TGTGCCAGCAGTTTCAGGTACAGGGACCACATTCAGTACTTC.

In its sample, this clonotype was seen many times. V usage is TRBV12-3 or TRBV12-4 and J usage is TRBJ2-3, with D perhaps given as TRBD1 or TRBD2 (5 bases each). The V end lost 6 bases, the J end lost 4 bases, and 17 bases lay between the germline ends. The CDR3 length is 15 residues. CDR3 coding DNA: TGTGCCAGCAGAGGGACCAAACTCCCGGCAGATACGCAGTATTTT. Its protein is CASRGTKLPADTQYF.

Only a few counts were recorded for this clonotype. V gene TRBV28 combines with J gene TRBJ2-7; 9 bases are a match to TRBD1. The CDR3 runs 15 residues. With V trimmed by 3 bases and J by 5 bases, 8 bases remained unmatched. Germline-derived CDR1 and CDR2 are MDHEN and SYDVKM. CDR3 in amino acids: CASSFRTGAFDEQYF. The CDR3 DNA sequence: TGTGCCAGCAGTTTCAGGACAGGGGCGTTCGACGAGCAGTACTTC.

This clonotype has a handful of counts. The chain links TRBV7-9 to TRBJ1-2, with a possible D match to TRBD1 (5 bases). The CDR3 consists of 15 residues. Germline V CDR1 and CDR2: SEHNR, FQNEAQ (reference sequence). Deletions cut 2 bases from V and 4 bases from J, with 14 bases between. The chain's CDR3 is CASSLRGEVGYGYTF. The CDR3 DNA reads as TGTGCCAGCAGCTTAAGAGGGGAGGTTGGCTATGGCTACACCTTC.

This chain connects TRBV4-1 to TRBJ2-3; TRBD2 agrees at 7 bases. After removal of 0 bases from V and 5 bases from J, the junction contained 8 bases not matched to a gene. From germline, CDR1 is MGHRA and CDR2 YSYEKL. There are 16 residues in the CDR3. CDR3 amino acids: CASSQDWTSSIDTQYF. The CDR3 DNA reads TGCGCCAGCAGCCAAGATTGGACTAGTAGTATAGATACGCAGTATTTT.

The chain carries TRBV12-3 or TRBV12-4 and TRBJ2-3, with 10 bases matching TRBD2. There are 17 residues in the CDR3. J was trimmed by 4 bases and V by 6 bases; bases with no gene match: 13. The CDR3 spells CASRASGRPPLSDTQYF. CDR3 nucleotide sequence: TGTGCCAGCAGGGCTAGCGGGAGACCCCCTTTGTCAGATACGCAGTATTTT.

V gene TRBV6-1 combines with J gene TRBJ2-1, with 9 bases that match TRBD2. Germline CDR1 is MNHNS and CDR2 is SASEGT. This CDR3 region has 17 residues. Trimming removed 6 bases from V and 4 bases from J; junction bases left unmatched: 13. The CDR3 region has the DNA TGTGCCAGCAGCCCCCCCTCGGGACTAGCAGAATACAATGAGCAGTTCTTC. The encoded protein is CASSPPSGLAEYNEQFF.

This chain uses TRBV7-6 with TRBJ2-1; 7 nucleotides agree with TRBD1. V lost 2 bases to trimming and J lost 8 bases; unmatched junction nucleotides: 3. This CDR3 contains 13 residues. The V gene's germline CDR1 is SGHVS and CDR2 FNYEAQ. The CDR3 DNA reads TGTGCCAGCAGCTTAAGACAGGGCGATGAGCAGTTCTTC. Protein: CASSLRQGDEQFF.

The chain carries TRBV10-3 and TRBJ2-7; D call uncertain. Trimming removed 0 bases at V and 2 bases at J, with 5 bases between. Germline CDR1 ENHRY, CDR2 SYGVKD. This CDR3 contains 13 residues. This CDR3 is CAISESFAYEQYF. CDR3 nucleotides: TGTGCCATCAGTGAGTCTTTTGCCTACGAGCAGTACTTC.

This clonotype was detected a few times. The CDR3, as DNA: TGCGCCAGCAGCCAGCAGTCACGGAGGGCTGATACCACTGAAGCTTTCTTT. This sequence encodes CASSQQSRRADTTEAFF. J is TRBJ1-1 and V is TRBV4-1; no reliable D call. The CDR3 consists of 17 residues. CDR1 and CDR2 (germline): MGHRA, YSYEKL. Trimming took 3 bases from V and 4 from J, leaving 21 bases between them.

The rearrangement links TRBV12-3 or TRBV12-4 to TRBJ2-7; maybe TRBD1 (6 bases). Trimming removed 0 bases at V and 7 bases at J, with 13 bases between. This CDR3 has 14 amino acids. The CDR3 is CASSLAAGVGEQYF. The CDR3 DNA reads as TGTGCCAGCAGTTTAGCGGCAGGGGTAGGGGAGCAGTACTTC.

This clonotype was seen repeatedly, ten times or more. The rearrangement links TRBV12-3 or TRBV12-4 to TRBJ2-3, with 12 bases lining up with TRBD2. The V segment lost 7 bases and the J segment 4 bases; nucleotides outside the gene matches: 9. The CDR3 extends over 16 amino acids. The CDR3 DNA reads TGTGCCAGCACCCCGACTAGCGGGAGCCCCGCAGATACGCAGTATTTT. It encodes CASTPTSGSPADTQYF.

V gene TRBV28 combines with J gene TRBJ2-7; D remains unclear. The germline V and J ends were trimmed by 4 bases and 4 bases, with 5 bases remaining between them. The germline V gene encodes CDR1 MDHEN and CDR2 SYDVKM. The CDR3 sequence is 11 residues long. The CDR3 here is CASSWAYEQYF. DNA for the CDR3: TGTGCCAGCAGTTGGGCTTACGAGCAGTACTTC.

This clonotype occurred a few times. The chain uses TRBV6-5 and TRBJ2-7, with D unclear. Germline V gene sequence: CDR1 MNHEY, CDR2 SVGAGI. The V end lost 0 bases, the J end lost 0 bases, and 15 bases lay between the germline ends. The CDR3 is made up of 17 amino acids. Written as DNA, the CDR3 is TGTGCCAGCAGTTACTCGATAGCTAACGTGATCTCCTACGAGCAGTACGTC. Its protein product is CASSYSIANVISYEQYV.

In this sample, this clonotype turned up a few times. The CDR3 DNA sequence: TGTGCCAGCAGTTCATTGGACAGGGATCACTATGGCTACACCTTC. This gives the protein CASSSLDRDHYGYTF. V is TRBV12-3 or TRBV12-4 and J is TRBJ1-2, with 8 bases aligning to TRBD1. The CDR3 is 15 residues long. The junction had 7 bases not matched to a gene; V was cut back by 4 bases and J by 3 bases.

This clonotype was recorded a few times. The chain links TRBV9 to TRBJ2-5; 8 bases match TRBD1. The junction had 5 bases not matched to a gene; V was cut back by 0 bases and J by 4 bases. Germline CDR1 SGDLS, CDR2 YYNGEE. The CDR3 consists of 15 residues. This chain's CDR3 is CASSVALGQAETQYF. In DNA, the CDR3 is TGTGCCAGCAGCGTAGCCCTGGGACAGGCAGAGACCCAGTACTTC. Full variable domain (remainder filled in from reference TRBV9 and TRBJ2-5): DSGVTQTPKHLITATGQRVTLRCSPRSGDLSVYWYQQSLDQGLQFLIQYYNGEERAKGNILERFSAQQFPDLHSELNLSSLELGDSALYFCASSVALGQAETQYFGPGTRLLVL.

This clonotype came up a few times. CDR3 DNA: TGTGCCAGTAGTATCTCCGGGACACCTAACTATGGCTACACCTTC. Protein product: CASSISGTPNYGYTF. The J gene is TRBJ1-2, the V gene TRBV19; the D gene is possibly TRBD1 (6 bases). Trimming shortened V by 3 bases and J by 0 bases, and 11 bases separated the two germline ends. Germline V CDR1 and CDR2: LNHDA, SQIVND (reference sequence). The CDR3 has 15 amino acids.

V usage is TRBV2 and J usage is TRBJ2-3, with 9 bases that match TRBD2. V lost 4 bases to trimming and J lost 6 bases; unmatched junction nucleotides: 5. The CDR3 consists of 14 residues. Germline V lookup: CDR1 SNHLY, CDR2 FYNNEI. CDR3 in amino acids: CASSGVAGVDTQYF. CDR3 DNA: TGTGCCAGCAGTGGGGTAGCGGGAGTGGATACGCAGTATTTT. The full variable domain, in which reference TRBV2 and TRBJ2-3 provide the parts outside the CDR3, is EPEVTQTPSHQVTQMGQEVILRCVPISNHLYFYWYRQILGQKVEFLVSFYNNEISEKSEIFDDQFSVERPDGSNFTLKIRSTKLEDSAMYFCASSGVAGVDTQYFGPGTRLTVL.

This clonotype showed up just a few times. In DNA, the CDR3 is TGTGCCAGCAGCGCACTGGGGCCTCGGGGGGAGCTGTTTTTT. Residues: CASSALGPRGELFF. The V and J genes are TRBV9 and TRBJ2-2, with a tentative D call TRBD1 (5 bases). This CDR3 region has 14 residues. Germline V gene data show CDR1 as SGDLS and CDR2 as YYNGEE. Deletions cut 3 bases from V and 8 bases from J, with 14 bases between.

The rearrangement uses TRBV5-5 and TRBJ2-7; 7 positions agree with TRBD1. The V and J ends lost 0 bases and 2 bases, in that order; junction bases with no gene match: 5. The CDR3 length is 15 residues. Germline CDR1 SGHKS, CDR2 YYEKEE (reference sequence). In nucleotides, the CDR3 is TGTGCCAGCAGCTTGGGCCCTACAGGGGCCTACGAGCAGTACGTC. Translated: CASSLGPTGAYEQYV.